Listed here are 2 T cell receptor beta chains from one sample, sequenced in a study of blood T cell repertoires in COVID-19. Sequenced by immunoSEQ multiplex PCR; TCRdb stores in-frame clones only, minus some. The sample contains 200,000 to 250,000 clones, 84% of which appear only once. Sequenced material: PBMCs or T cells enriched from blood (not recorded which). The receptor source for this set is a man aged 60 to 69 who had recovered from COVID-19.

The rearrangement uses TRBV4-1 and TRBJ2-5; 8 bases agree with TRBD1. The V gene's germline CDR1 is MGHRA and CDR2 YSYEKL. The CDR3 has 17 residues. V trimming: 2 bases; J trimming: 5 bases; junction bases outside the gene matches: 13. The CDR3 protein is CASSQSLQGARGETQYF. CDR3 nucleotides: TGCGCCAGCAGCCAATCCCTTCAGGGGGCGCGGGGTGAGACCCAGTACTTC.

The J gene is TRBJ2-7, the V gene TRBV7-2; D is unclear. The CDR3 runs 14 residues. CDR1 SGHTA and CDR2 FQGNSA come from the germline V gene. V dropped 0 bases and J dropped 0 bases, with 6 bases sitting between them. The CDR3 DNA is TGTGCCAGCAGCTTAGCTGTGGCCTCCTACGAGCAGTACTTC. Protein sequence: CASSLAVASYEQYF.